Shown below are 2 T cell receptor beta chains from a single sample sequenced in a study of technical replicates of blood from a handful of donors. Sequencing used immunoSEQ multiplex PCR; TCRdb keeps in-frame clones, though not all of them. The table includes tens of thousands of clones, about 98% detected once. The specimen sequenced was T cells isolated from PBMCs. Receptors were obtained from a human donor in good health.

The sample holds one count of this clone. The chain has TRBV11-3 and TRBJ1-1; 10 nucleotides align to TRBD1. This CDR3 has 15 residues. Germline CDR1 reads SGHNT; CDR2 reads YENEEA. V shed 5 bases, J shed 5 bases, and the junction held 8 bases outside the gene matches. The DNA of the CDR3 is TGTGCCAGCAGCCCCGGACAGGGGGTAAGAACTGAAGCTTTCTTT. This translates into CASSPGQGVRTEAFF.

The chain is built from TRBV30 and TRBJ1-1, with 8 bases lining up with TRBD1. The CDR3 spans 15 residues. V was pared by 0 bases and J by 6 bases, with 9 bases of the junction left unmatched. CDR1 is GTSNPN, CDR2 SVGIG, per germline (reference sequence). CDR3 coding DNA: TGTGCCTGGAGTGTACGTCCAGGGGGCGACGCTGAAGCTTTCTTT. Residues: CAWSVRPGGDAEAFF.